The 8 T cell receptor beta chains reported below all come from one sample, sequenced in a study of T cells in Graves' hyperthyroidism and ophthalmopathy. Amplified TCR beta CDR3 regions derived from RNA transcripts. Researchers ran a first-round RT-PCR on the TCR CDR3 using the HTBI primer set. From the multiplex PCR reads, TCRdb called clonotypes with MiXCR, one entry per CDR3 protein. The table lists about 510,000 distinct CDR3 sequences, approximately 15% of them singletons. Sequences were obtained from blood. The receptors originated from a woman aged 40 to 55 with Graves' hyperthyroidism.

At least ten counts were recorded for this clonotype. This chain connects TRBV29-1 to TRBJ2-5; possible D gene TRBD1, 6 bases. The CDR3 has 13 residues. The V end lost 3 bases, the J end lost 2 bases, and 10 bases lay between the germline ends. Germline CDR1 and CDR2: SQVTM and ANQGSEA. This chain's CDR3 is CSVDRTAQETQYF. Written as DNA, the CDR3 is TGCAGCGTTGACCGGACAGCGCAAGAGACCCAGTACTTC.

The rearrangement uses TRBV5-1 and TRBJ1-1; 8 bases agree with TRBD1. Germline assignment: CDR1 SGHRS and CDR2 YFSETQ. This CDR3 spans 16 amino acids. Trimming cost V 2 bases and J 0 bases; bases outside gene matches: 6. The CDR3, as DNA: TGCGCCAGCAGCTTAGGGGACAGGATCTTGAACACTGAAGCTTTCTTT. Protein: CASSLGDRILNTEAFF.

This clonotype was observed once. The chain has TRBV28 and TRBJ2-7, with 9 nucleotides matching TRBD1. The CDR3 is 15 amino acids. Germline assignment: CDR1 MDHEN and CDR2 SYDVKM. With 6 bases clipped from V and 2 bases from J, the junction kept 8 bases outside the gene matches. CDR3 sequence (DNA): TGTGCCAGCAGAGAGACCGGGACAGGGCCCTACGAGCAGTACTTC. It is translated as CASRETGTGPYEQYF. The full variable domain, its missing parts supplied by reference TRBV28 and TRBJ2-7, is DVKVTQSSRYLVKRTGEKVFLECVQDMDHENMFWYRQDPGLGLRLIYFSYDVKMKEKGDIPEGYSVSREKKERFSLILESASTNQTSMYLCASRETGTGPYEQYFGPGTRLTVT.

Comment on this clonotype: With a much larger clone just one base away, this may be a read error. The chain joins TRBV5-5 to TRBJ2-7; TRBD2 matches 8 bases. The V and J ends lost 4 bases and 2 bases, in that order; junction bases with no gene match: 8. Germline CDR1 is SGHKS and CDR2 is YYEKEE (reference sequence). The CDR3 sequence is 15 residues long. The DNA of the CDR3 is TGTGCCAGCAGCCACTCACTAGCGGCGACCTACGAGCAGTACTTC. Amino acid sequence: CASSHSLAATYEQYF.

This clonotype occurred many times. This chain joins TRBV20-1 and TRBJ2-3; the match to TRBD2 covers 7 bases. The CDR3 sequence is 15 residues long. CDR1 DFQATT and CDR2 SNEGSKA come from the germline V gene (reference sequence). V dropped 6 bases and J dropped 5; count of bases not matched to a gene: 14. CDR3 protein: CSAAGREGRGDTQYF. For the CDR3, the DNA is TGCAGTGCCGCTGGGAGGGAGGGCCGGGGAGATACGCAGTATTTT.

This clonotype was observed at least ten times. V and J are TRBV7-2 and TRBJ2-1; 7 bases line up with TRBD2. V lost 1 base to trimming and J lost 1 base; unmatched junction nucleotides: 4. The V gene's germline CDR1 is SGHTA and CDR2 FQGNSA. The CDR3 is 16 amino acids. The DNA for the CDR3 is TGTGCCAGCAGCTTAGTTGGCGGGGGTTCCTACAATGAGCAGTTCTTC. Protein product: CASSLVGGGSYNEQFF.

This clonotype appeared once. The rearrangement joins TRBV3-1 to TRBJ2-2, with 8 bases matching TRBD2. The CDR3 consists of 17 residues. The germline V gene has CDR1 LGHDT and CDR2 YNNKEL (reference sequence). The V and J ends lost 1 base and 5 bases, in that order; junction bases with no gene match: 9. CDR3 loop: CASSQGGAGGRTGELFF. The CDR3 DNA follows: TGTGCCAGCAGCCAAGGTGGGGCGGGGGGCCGGACCGGGGAGCTGTTTTTT.

About this clonotype itself: No conserved phenylalanine or tryptophan ends this CDR3, so it is likely a read error. This chain connects TRBV20-1 to TRBJ1-2, with D unresolved. This CDR3 region has 14 residues. Germline V gives CDR1 DFQATT, CDR2 SNEGSKA (reference sequence). Trimming removed 5 bases from V and 8 bases from J, with 21 bases in between. The DNA of the CDR3 is TGCAGTGCTCCGCCTAGGCCCCCTCAAGGGGGCTACACCTTG. This sequence encodes CSAPPRPPQGGYTL.